These T cell receptor beta chains were read from a single sample in a study of technical replicates of blood from a few donors. Assay used: immunoSEQ multiplex PCR; TCRdb lists only in-frame clones, some missing. The data show fewer than 95,000 clones, with just under 95% seen just once and approximately 0.25% held by the top ten. What was sequenced was T cells isolated from PBMCs. The receptors shown here come from a human donor in good health. CDR3s include the opening cysteine and the closing phenylalanine or tryptophan. The D gene is left open where the match is weak. Clone size is stated in some rows and not others, as once, few, many or a class when expanded.

clone_size	v_call	d_call	j_call	cdr3_aa	cdr3_nt
.	TRBV15	.	TRBJ1-5	CATSGSGGAQPQHF	TGTGCCACCAGCGGTTCGGGGGGGGCTCAGCCCCAGCATTTT
.	TRBV28	.	TRBJ1-5	CASSFHRVGNQPQHF	TGTGCCAGCAGTTTTCACAGGGTGGGCAATCAGCCCCAGCATTTT
.	TRBV9	.	TRBJ2-5	CASSVGVAEPQETQYF	TGTGCCAGCAGCGTAGGAGTAGCGGAACCCCAAGAGACCCAGTACTTC
.	TRBV5-8	TRBD1	TRBJ2-7	CASSLSLGQGAKQYF	TGTGCCAGCAGCTTGTCTCTCGGACAGGGGGCCAAGCAGTACTTC
.	TRBV28	.	TRBJ2-3	CASSLNTDTQYF	TGTGCCAGCAGTCTTAACACAGATACGCAGTATTTT
once	TRBV9	TRBD1	TRBJ2-1	CASSFRRWTGDFSSYNEQFF	TGTGCCAGCAGCTTCCGTAGGTGGACAGGGGACTTTAGCTCCTACAATGAGCAGTTCTTC
.	TRBV7-9	.	TRBJ1-2	CASSARVVGGYTF	TGTGCCAGCAGCGCTCGGGTTGTAGGTGGCTACACCTTC
.	TRBV13	TRBD2	TRBJ2-5	CASCRAGQETQYF	TGTGCCAGCTGCAGAGCGGGGCAGGAGACCCAGTACTTC
once	TRBV30	.	TRBJ2-3	CAWKSGTDTQYF	TGTGCCTGGAAATCAGGTACAGATACGCAGTATTTT
.	TRBV28	TRBD2	TRBJ2-1	CATSVAGGSFGNEQFF	TGTGCCACCTCTGTAGCTGGCGGGAGCTTTGGGAATGAGCAGTTCTTC
.	TRBV6-5	TRBD1	TRBJ1-1	CASSYLSGTANTEAFF	TGTGCCAGCAGTTACCTCTCCGGGACAGCGAACACTGAAGCTTTCTTT
.	TRBV11-2	.	TRBJ2-2	CASSFTEGTGELFF	TGTGCCAGCAGCTTTACAGAGGGCACCGGGGAGCTGTTTTTT
.	TRBV5-1	TRBD2	TRBJ2-3	CASSFLAGPTDTQYF	TGCGCCAGCAGCTTTCTAGCGGGTCCCACAGATACGCAGTATTTT
.	TRBV4-1	TRBD1	TRBJ1-5	CASSQGAQGLLLRGNQPQHF	TGCGCCAGCAGCCAAGGAGCACAGGGGTTGCTATTACGGGGCAATCAGCCCCAGCATTTT
.	TRBV5-1	TRBD2	TRBJ2-7	CASSMSTSGVNGEQYF	TGCGCCAGCAGCATGTCGACTAGCGGCGTAAATGGTGAGCAGTACTTC
few	TRBV9	.	TRBJ2-2	CASSPRFTGELFF	TGTGCCAGCAGCCCTAGATTCACCGGGGAGCTGTTTTTT
.	TRBV6-1	.	TRBJ2-1	CASSQVAPTYNEQFF	TGTGCCAGCAGTCAGGTGGCACCGACCTACAATGAGCAGTTCTTC
.	TRBV9	.	TRBJ2-2	CASSAPGLYTGELFF	TGTGCCAGCAGCGCCCCGGGACTTTACACCGGGGAGCTGTTTTTT
.	TRBV4-1	TRBD1	TRBJ1-1	CASSRNRGTEAFF	TGCGCCAGCAGCCGAAACAGGGGCACTGAAGCTTTCTTT
once	TRBV11-2	.	TRBJ2-5	CASSPWVAESQETQYF	TGTGCCAGCAGCCCTTGGGTAGCGGAGAGTCAAGAGACCCAGTACTTC
.	TRBV18	.	TRBJ1-1	CASSPVAQGPMNTEAFF	TGTGCCAGCTCACCGGTCGCTCAGGGGCCTATGAACACTGAAGCTTTCTTT
.	TRBV4-1	TRBD1	TRBJ1-4	CASSQDPGQGIEKLFF	TGCGCCAGCAGCCAAGATCCGGGACAGGGCATTGAAAAACTGTTTTTT
.	TRBV11-2	.	TRBJ2-1	CASSLQVYNEQFF	TGTGCCAGCAGCTTACAGGTCTACAATGAGCAGTTCTTC
.	TRBV5-1	.	TRBJ2-7	CASSLVGGATYEQYF	TGCGCCAGCAGCTTGGTCGGAGGGGCAACCTACGAGCAGTACTTC
.	TRBV6-5	TRBD1	TRBJ1-5	CATRRGLLSNQPQHF	TGTGCCACCCGCAGGGGGCTCCTTAGCAATCAGCCCCAGCATTTT
.	TRBV21-1	.	TRBJ1-1	CARFRTGRGMNTEAFF	TGTGCCAGATTTAGGACAGGGAGGGGTATGAACACTGAAGCTTTCTTT
.	TRBV2	TRBD2	TRBJ2-3	CARTGTSGTDTQYF	TGTGCCAGAACCGGGACTAGCGGCACAGATACGCAGTATTTT
.	TRBV9	.	TRBJ2-1	CASSVSPRYDEQFF	TGTGCCAGCAGCGTAAGTCCCAGGTATGATGAGCAGTTCTTC